This TCR beta chain derives from a study of healthy donors' naive CD4 and CD8 T cells. Study at large: Donors spanned ages 20-25, 40-50 and 60-70 years, half female. Study-wide points: Homeostatic proliferation of naive T cells was not examined as a bias source. Reportedly, most V and J gene segments showed naive CD4+ versus CD8+ bias. Positive CDR3 charge linked to CD4+ cells, negative to CD8+ cells.

The CDR3 has 16 residues. Per the germline V gene, CDR1 is MNHEY and CDR2 is SMNVEV (reference sequence). V shed 2 bases and J 0 bases; nucleotides not matched to a gene: 0. A linear amplification protocol produced the TCR libraries from 500 ng of total RNA. TCRdb analysed the reads with MiXCR anew, one entry per CDR3 protein. This table holds around 180,000 distinct CDR3 sequences, over 60% found once. This clonotype was found a few times. Its specificity is not known. What was sequenced was naive CD4+ and CD8+ T cells sorted from blood, pooled from several donors. The source is a pool of human donors in good health; the sample pools cells from several healthy donors. The gene calls are TRBV27 and TRBJ2-1; 11 nucleotides line up with TRBD2. CDR3 bases: TGTGCCAGCAGTTTAACTAGCGGGAGCTCCTACAATGAGCAGTTCTTC. This gives the protein CASSLTSGSSYNEQFF.